The 11 T cell receptor beta chains given below trace back to one sample, sequenced in a study of blood T cell repertoires in COVID-19. Measured with immunoSEQ multiplex PCR; TCRdb has only the in-frame clones, and not every one. Among about 170,000 clones listed, approximately 86% were seen once. The sequencing input was peripheral blood. The receptors derive from an elderly woman with COVID-19, enrolled during active disease.

The chain combines TRBV10-3 with TRBJ2-3, with a weak D call TRBD1 (5 bases). CDR1 is ENHRY and CDR2 is SYGVKD in the germline V gene. The V end was cut by 4 bases, the J end by 5 bases, with 7 bases between. This CDR3 is 12 amino acids long. The CDR3 loop reads CAISVTGDTQYF. CDR3 nucleotides: TGTGCCATCAGTGTCACAGGAGATACGCAGTATTTT.

The gene calls are TRBV19 and TRBJ1-1; the D is unclear. V lost 8 bases to trimming and J lost 6 bases, with 19 bases between them. From germline, CDR1 is LNHDA and CDR2 SQIVND (reference sequence). There are 14 residues in the CDR3. The CDR3 DNA follows: TGTGCCAGTCGCACAACTTCTAGGTCGGCTGAAGCTTTCTTT. Its protein is CASRTTSRSAEAFF.

This clone was recorded only once. The rearrangement joins TRBV18 to TRBJ2-1; D unresolved. CDR3 length: 12 amino acids. Trimming removed 3 bases at V and 8 bases at J, with 8 bases between. Germline CDR1 is KGHSH and CDR2 is LQKENI. The CDR3 nucleotides are TGTGCCAGCTCACCTTCGCGCGATGAGCAGTTCTTC. Protein: CASSPSRDEQFF.

The count of this clone is one. This chain connects TRBV6-5 to TRBJ1-5; D is unresolved. The germline V gene encodes CDR1 MNHEY and CDR2 SVGAGI. V gave up 6 bases and J gave up 4 bases, with 16 bases separating them. The CDR3 runs to 15 residues. The CDR3 DNA is TGTGCCAGCAGCCGTCTTAAGGGAGAAAATCAGCCCCAGCATTTT. This codes for CASSRLKGENQPQHF.

This clone was counted a few times. The gene calls are TRBV19 and TRBJ1-1, with a tentative D call TRBD1 (6 bases). The CDR3 runs 15 residues. The germline gives CDR1 LNHDA, CDR2 SQIVND (reference sequence). Trimming stripped 9 bases from V and 3 bases from J, with 20 bases between. The CDR3 region has the DNA TGTGCCAGCGTCCGACAGGCGACTGGGGACACTGAAGCTTTCTTT. Encoded protein: CASVRQATGDTEAFF.

This rearrangement joins TRBV11-3 to TRBJ2-1, with a possible D match to TRBD1 (7 bases). V lost 3 bases and J lost 2, with 11 bases in between. CDR1 is SGHNT and CDR2 is YENEEA in the germline V gene. CDR3 length equals 15 residues. This chain's CDR3 is CASSFTGEAYNEQFF. CDR3 coding DNA: TGTGCCAGCAGCTTCACAGGGGAGGCCTACAATGAGCAGTTCTTC.

The rearrangement links TRBV28 to TRBJ2-7; D might be TRBD1 (5 bases). Trimming removed 6 bases from V and 2 bases from J, with 11 bases in between. Per germline, CDR1 MDHEN and CDR2 SYDVKM. This CDR3 spans 13 amino acids. As DNA, the CDR3 is TGTGCCAGCAGCCTCAGGGTTCCCTACGAGCAGTACTTC. Encoded protein: CASSLRVPYEQYF.

The chain is built from TRBV11-2 and TRBJ2-5; TRBD2 agrees at 7 bases. Germline V gene data show CDR1 as SGHAT and CDR2 as FQNNGV. Losses at the gene ends were 3 bases for V and 4 bases for J; bases not matched to a gene: 11. This CDR3 contains 16 residues. The CDR3 is CASSFGGSWTPETQYF. DNA for the CDR3: TGTGCCAGCAGCTTCGGGGGGTCCTGGACCCCAGAGACCCAGTACTTC.

The V gene is TRBV6-5, the J gene TRBJ1-5; 8 positions match TRBD1. The V and J ends lost 7 bases and 5 bases, in that order; junction bases with no gene match: 7. The CDR3 loop spans 14 amino acids. The germline V gene has CDR1 MNHEY and CDR2 SVGAGI. The CDR3 DNA sequence: TGTGCCAGCACCAAGGGACAGGCAGATCAGCCCCAGCATTTT. Protein sequence: CASTKGQADQPQHF.

This clone was detected once. The J gene is TRBJ2-4, the V gene TRBV9, with D maybe TRBD2 (6 bases). CDR3 length: 12 residues. Trimming took 3 bases from V and 9 from J, leaving 10 bases between them. Germline V gives CDR1 SGDLS, CDR2 YYNGEE. CDR3: CASSGNGGIQYF. The CDR3 nucleotides read TGTGCCAGCAGCGGAAACGGGGGCATTCAGTACTTC.

The V gene is TRBV6-5, the J gene TRBJ2-3, with unresolved D. The CDR3 length is 15 residues. The V gene's germline CDR1 is MNHEY and CDR2 SVGAGI. Trimming cost V 0 bases and J 2 bases, with 9 bases left between them. DNA for the CDR3: TGTGCCAGCAGTTACTCTCGGCGGATCACAGATACGCAGTATTTT. It translates to CASSYSRRITDTQYF.